The rows below give T cell receptor beta chains drawn from one sample of a study of OX40 agonist ivuxolimab in advanced cancers. TCRdb keeps only in-frame clones here, not all; method: immunoSEQ multiplex PCR. The sample has tens of thousands of clones; about 85% are singletons. The sequencing here drew on CD4+ or CD8+ T cells sorted from blood, taken in a trial of the OX40 agonist ivuxolimab. The origin of the receptors is an adult with an advanced solid tumor such as melanoma, head and neck, liver or kidney cancer. Each CDR3 is given with its conserved first and last residue. The D gene is left open where the match is weak. Size values are once, few and many counts, or a class for expanded clones, and some rows have none.

TRBJ1-3	NA	TRBV5-4	NA	TGTGCCAGCAGCCAAAAACCGACAGCCTTAAACACCATATATTTT	CASSQKPTALNTIYF
TRBJ1-1	once	TRBV5-4	NA	TGTGCCAGCAGCTTGGAACAGGGTATTACTGAAGCTTTCTTT	CASSLEQGITEAFF
TRBJ1-2	NA	TRBV18	NA	TGTGCCAGCTCACCACCGGGGCGTGACAGACCAATTGGTTACACCTTC	CASSPPGRDRPIGYTF
TRBJ2-3	few	TRBV9	NA	TGTGCCAGCAGCGTACGAGGGTATAGCACAGATACGCAGTATTTT	CASSVRGYSTDTQYF
TRBJ2-2	NA	TRBV9	NA	TGTGCCAGCAGCGCTCTATCACAGAAAACCGGGGAGCTGTTTTTT	CASSALSQKTGELFF
TRBJ2-5	NA	TRBV27	NA	TGTTGGGGACTGAGGGGGCCCGAGACCCAGTACTTC	CWGLRGPETQYF
TRBJ2-3	NA	TRBV28	NA	TGTGCCAGCAGTATTTCCTCCACAGGGCCAGATACGCAGTATTTT	CASSISSTGPDTQYF
TRBJ1-1	NA	TRBV18	TRBD1	TGTGCCAGCTCAGCGGGACAGGAGAAGACTGAAGCTTTCTTT	CASSAGQEKTEAFF
TRBJ2-7	NA	TRBV2	NA	TGTGCCAGCAGTCCCGGACAGCCCTACGAGCAGTACTTC	CASSPGQPYEQYF
TRBJ1-2	many	TRBV4-2	NA	TGTGCCAGCAGCCAAAGCCTTGACAGTCCGAGAAGGGGCTACACCTTC	CASSQSLDSPRRGYTF
TRBJ1-2	NA	TRBV28	TRBD1	TGTGCCAGCAGCCTAGGACAGGGCCCCTATGGCTACACCTTC	CASSLGQGPYGYTF
TRBJ2-3	once	TRBV5-1	TRBD2	TGCGCCAGCAAACAAGAAGTTAGCGGGGGGATCACAGATACGCAGTATTTT	CASKQEVSGGITDTQYF
TRBJ2-5	NA	TRBV27	NA	TGTGCCAGCAGCCGGGACACCCTGGGAGAGACCCAGTACTTC	CASSRDTLGETQYF
TRBJ2-2	NA	TRBV20-1	NA	TGCAGTGCTAGATGGGGCCGGGAGCTGTTTTTT	CSARWGRELFF
TRBJ2-1	NA	TRBV28	TRBD2	TGTGCCATCCTTCCGGCAGAGGGCGGGGGGGCCTATGAGCAGTTCTTC	CAILPAEGGGAYEQFF
TRBJ2-2	once	TRBV15	NA	TGTGCCACCAGCAGACAGGTGAACACCGGGGAGCTGTTTTTT	CATSRQVNTGELFF
TRBJ2-3	NA	TRBV19	TRBD1	TGTGCCAGTGGGGGACAGGGATCAGATACGCAGTATTTT	CASGGQGSDTQYF
TRBJ1-2	NA	TRBV10-3	TRBD1	TGTGCCATCAGACAGGGGGCGGGAGAGGATGGCTACACCTTC	CAIRQGAGEDGYTF
TRBJ1-3	NA	TRBV7-9	NA	TGTGCCAGCAGCTTAGTGGGGGGAAAGGAGAACACCATATATTTT	CASSLVGGKENTIYF
TRBJ2-3	NA	TRBV5-4	NA	TGTGCCAGCAGCTCTCCTTCGGAGCGCAGCAACACAGATACGCAGTATTTT	CASSSPSERSNTDTQYF
TRBJ1-5	NA	TRBV11-2	NA	TGTGCCAGCAGCTTAGAGGGGGGTAGGGCGTCCAATCAGCCCCAGCATTTT	CASSLEGGRASNQPQHF
TRBJ1-1	NA	TRBV7-8	NA	TGTGCCAGCAGCTTACGACACCTACCGAACACTGAAGCTTTCTTT	CASSLRHLPNTEAFF
TRBJ2-2	NA	TRBV7-9	TRBD2	TGTGCCAGCAGCTTCCTAGCGGAAACCGGGGAGCTGTTTTTT	CASSFLAETGELFF
TRBJ1-2	once	TRBV11-1	TRBD1	TGTGCCAGCAGCCCAGGGGGGGGCGCTGGCTACACCTTC	CASSPGGGAGYTF
TRBJ2-2	NA	TRBV7-3	NA	TGTGCCAGCAGCGAGTGGGGGCGGGAGCTGTTTTTT	CASSEWGRELFF
TRBJ1-2	NA	TRBV7-2	NA	TGTGCCAGCAGCTTAGCGTCTGGGGATGGCTACACCTTC	CASSLASGDGYTF
TRBJ1-1	NA	TRBV4-3	NA	TGCGCCAGCAGCCAAGTGGAGGGGGTGACTGAAGCTTTCTTT	CASSQVEGVTEAFF
TRBJ2-2	NA	TRBV28	NA	TGTGCCAGCAGTTTAAACGGGGCTGGGAACACCGGGGAGCTGTTTTTT	CASSLNGAGNTGELFF
TRBJ1-2	NA	TRBV6-5	NA	TGTGCCAGCAGTTATTACCAGGGGAGCTACACCTTC	CASSYYQGSYTF
TRBJ2-5	few	TRBV10-3	NA	TGTGCCGTCGGGGGCCCCCAAGAGACCCAGTACTTC	CAVGGPQETQYF
TRBJ2-7	NA	TRBV6-6	NA	TGTGCCAGCAGTTACTCGATCGTGACTAGCTACGAGCAGTACTTC	CASSYSIVTSYEQYF
TRBJ1-2	NA	TRBV15	TRBD1	TGTGCCACCAGCAGTGAGGGACAGGGGGCGAGGGGTGGCTACACCTTC	CATSSEGQGARGGYTF
TRBJ1-4	NA	TRBV28	NA	TGTGCCAGCAATCTTGGGGCAACTAATGAAAAACTGTTTTTT	CASNLGATNEKLFF
TRBJ2-5	few	TRBV19	NA	TGTGCCAGTACGAGGACCCTGGGAGAGACCCAGTACTTC	CASTRTLGETQYF
TRBJ1-5	NA	TRBV2	NA	TGTGCCTCCCGGGACCGGGGGAGGGATCAGCCCCAGCATTTT	CASRDRGRDQPQHF
TRBJ2-7	NA	TRBV5-1	NA	TGCGCCAGCAGCCGACAGGGAGGGGCGGTGTCGGACGAGCAGTACTTC	CASSRQGGAVSDEQYF
TRBJ1-4	NA	TRBV21-1	NA	TGTGCCAGCAGCAAAGGCCCTACCTCGTTAGGGGTGAATGAAAAACTGTTTTTT	CASSKGPTSLGVNEKLFF
TRBJ1-2	NA	TRBV7-2	NA	TGTGCCAGCACCCTTTCGGGGGTGCTAGGGGGCTACACCTTC	CASTLSGVLGGYTF
TRBJ2-3	once	TRBV5-4	TRBD2	TGTGCCAGCAGTCCTGGACTAGCGGGCGCAGATACGCAGTATTTT	CASSPGLAGADTQYF